The sequence of this TCR beta chain was determined in a study of OX40 agonist ivuxolimab in advanced cancers. J gave up 5 bases and V 6 bases, and 10 bases lay outside the gene matches. CDR3 length: 14 residues. Looked up from germline, CDR1 is MNHEY and CDR2 is SMNVEV (reference sequence). Sequenced by immunoSEQ multiplex PCR; TCRdb stores in-frame clones only, minus some. This table has around 100,000 clones, approximately 94% appearing once. This sequence joins TRBV27 and TRBJ2-7; 7 bases match TRBD1. This material consisted of CD4+ or CD8+ T cells sorted from blood, taken in a trial of the OX40 agonist ivuxolimab. The sequence came from an adult with an advanced solid tumor such as melanoma, head and neck, liver or kidney cancer. The CDR3 DNA sequence: TGTGCCAGCAGAACCGGGACAGACTTACACGAGCAGTACTTC. Residues: CASRTGTDLHEQYF.